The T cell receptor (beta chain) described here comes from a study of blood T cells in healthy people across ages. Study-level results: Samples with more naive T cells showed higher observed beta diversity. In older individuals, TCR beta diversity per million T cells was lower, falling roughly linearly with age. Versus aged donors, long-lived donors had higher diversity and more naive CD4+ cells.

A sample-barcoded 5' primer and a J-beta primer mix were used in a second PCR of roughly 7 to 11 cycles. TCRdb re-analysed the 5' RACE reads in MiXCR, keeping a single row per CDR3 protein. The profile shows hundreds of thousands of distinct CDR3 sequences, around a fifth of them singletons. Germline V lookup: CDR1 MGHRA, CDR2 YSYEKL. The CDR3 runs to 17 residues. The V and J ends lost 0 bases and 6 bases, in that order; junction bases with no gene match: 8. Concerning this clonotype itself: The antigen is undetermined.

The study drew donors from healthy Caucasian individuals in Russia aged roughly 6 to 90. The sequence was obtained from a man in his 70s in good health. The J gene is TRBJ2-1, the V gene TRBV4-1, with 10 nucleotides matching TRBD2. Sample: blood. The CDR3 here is CASSQEGLAGVGNEQFF. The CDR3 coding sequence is TGCGCCAGCAGCCAAGAAGGGCTAGCGGGAGTTGGCAATGAGCAGTTCTTC.